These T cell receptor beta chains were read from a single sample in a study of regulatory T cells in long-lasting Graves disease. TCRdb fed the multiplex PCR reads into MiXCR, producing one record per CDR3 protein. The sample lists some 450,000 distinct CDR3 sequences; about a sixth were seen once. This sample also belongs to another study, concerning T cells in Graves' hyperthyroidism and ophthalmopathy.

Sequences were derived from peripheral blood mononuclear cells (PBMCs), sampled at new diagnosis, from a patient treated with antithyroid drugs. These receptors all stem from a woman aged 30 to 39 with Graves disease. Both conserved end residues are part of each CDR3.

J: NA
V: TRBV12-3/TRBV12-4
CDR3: CASSAHQETQYF

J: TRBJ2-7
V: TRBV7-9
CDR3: CASSFSGPSYEQYF

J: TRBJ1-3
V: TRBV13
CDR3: CASSFRDKGNTIYF

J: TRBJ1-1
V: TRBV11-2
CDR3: CASSLDLGSMNTEAFF

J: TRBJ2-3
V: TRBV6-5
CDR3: CASSYRDRRTDTQYF

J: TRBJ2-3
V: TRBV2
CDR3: CASSEALQASGAYF

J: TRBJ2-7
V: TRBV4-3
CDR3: CASSQLAGNTYEQYF

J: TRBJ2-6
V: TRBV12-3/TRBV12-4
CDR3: CASSLGASGANVLTF

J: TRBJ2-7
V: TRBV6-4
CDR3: CASRMTSGRGEQYF

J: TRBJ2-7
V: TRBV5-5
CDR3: CASSLNPSYEQYF

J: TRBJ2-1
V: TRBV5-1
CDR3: CASRTESYNEQFF

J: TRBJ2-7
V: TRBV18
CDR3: CASSLNGAYEQYF

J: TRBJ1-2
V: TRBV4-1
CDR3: CASSHVDRGYGYTF

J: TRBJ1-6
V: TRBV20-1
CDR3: CSARGVGSYNSPLHF

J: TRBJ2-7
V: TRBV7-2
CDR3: CASSLLLGGYEQYF

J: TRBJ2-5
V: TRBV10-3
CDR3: CAIREGEKTQYF

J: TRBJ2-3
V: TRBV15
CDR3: CATSSHPGDTQYF

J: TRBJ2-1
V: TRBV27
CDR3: CASSPGGLAGSYNEQFF

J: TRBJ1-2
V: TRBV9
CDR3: CASSAPGAGVYTF

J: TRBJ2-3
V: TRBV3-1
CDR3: CASSQTEDTQYF

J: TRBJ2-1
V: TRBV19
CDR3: CASRTSGRASDEQFF

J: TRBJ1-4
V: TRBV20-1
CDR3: CSARDGSKEKLFF

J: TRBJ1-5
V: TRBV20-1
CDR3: CSAETGKIYSNQPQHF

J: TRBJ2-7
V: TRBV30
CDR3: CASETGTYEQYF